The 19 T cell receptor beta chains listed next were all sequenced from one sample in a study of breast tumors, draining lymph nodes, adjacent tissues. Each CDR3 protein gets one entry after TCRdb re-called the multiplex PCR reads with MiXCR. The data contain about 60,000 distinct CDR3 sequences, 57% of them singletons. Sequenced input: breast tumor tissue. The origin of the receptors is a female donor with breast cancer. Some clones in this sample may be carry-over from other donors' samples.

On this clonotype itself: Since no conserved phenylalanine or tryptophan closes the CDR3, a read error is the likely cause. V and J are TRBV12-3 or TRBV12-4 and TRBJ1-5; a possible D gene is TRBD1 (5 bases). This CDR3 is 20 amino acids long. V lost 6 bases and J 6 bases, leaving 33 bases between the germline ends. CDR3 bases: TGTGCCAGCAGCTCGCGAGTCCGGACGGGGGGTACCTGGGGCAGTCAGCCCCAGCATTTG. This sequence encodes CASSSRVRTGGTWGSQPQHL.

The chain links TRBV2 to TRBJ1-2; D is perhaps TRBD1 (6 bases). The V gene's germline CDR1 is SNHLY and CDR2 FYNNEI. V lost 3 bases and J 8 bases, leaving 10 bases between the germline ends. This CDR3 spans 12 amino acids. The CDR3 loop reads CASSEGARGYTF. The CDR3, as DNA: TGTGCCAGCAGTGAGGGGGCTCGGGGCTACACCTTC.

This clonotype was observed at least ten times. The chain carries TRBV12-3 or TRBV12-4 and TRBJ1-3; possibly TRBD1 for D (6 bases). The V end was cut by 8 bases, the J end by 0 bases, with 20 bases between. The CDR3 has 17 amino acids. The CDR3 bases are TGTGCCAGCGTATACATAACAGGGATAAGCTCTGGAAACACCATATATTTT. It yields the protein CASVYITGISSGNTIYF.

A word on this clonotype: A read error may account for a junction end that differs from germline. The CDR3 coding sequence is TGTGCCGGCAGCCAACCCGGCAGGGCCTTCCCCCTCCACTTT. It translates to CAGSQPGRAFPLHF. The chain employs TRBV14 and TRBJ1-6; possible D gene TRBD1, 5 bases. The germline V gene has CDR1 SGHDN and CDR2 FVKESK. The CDR3 sequence is 14 residues long.

This clonotype was counted a single time. The V call is TRBV7-9, the J call TRBJ1-5; 10 bases fit TRBD1. Germline CDR1 and CDR2: SEHNR and FQNEAQ (reference sequence). V gave up 5 bases and J gave up 5 bases; unmatched junction bases: 6. CDR3 length: 15 residues. CDR3 in amino acids: CASSGSGTGDQPQHF. CDR3 nucleotides: TGTGCCAGCAGCGGATCCGGGACAGGGGATCAGCCCCAGCATTTT.

This clonotype was detected ten times or more. This chain connects TRBV20-1 to TRBJ2-1, with D perhaps assigned TRBD1 or TRBD2 (6 bases each). CDR1 is DFQATT and CDR2 is SNEGSKA in the germline V gene (reference sequence). V lost 3 bases, J lost 3 bases, and 9 bases lay in between. The CDR3 loop spans 13 amino acids. CDR3 DNA: TGCAGTGCTAGGGGGGGACACTACAATGAGCAGTTCTTC. It is translated as CSARGGHYNEQFF.

J is TRBJ1-2 and V is TRBV7-2; 9 bases map to TRBD1. CDR3 size: 16 residues. V was pared by 5 bases and J by 4 bases, with 11 bases of the junction left unmatched. Germline V gene data show CDR1 as SGHTA and CDR2 as FQGNSA. In DNA form, the CDR3 reads TGTGCCAGCAGCCCAGGGCCGGGACAGGGCGGCTATGGCTACACCTTC. It encodes CASSPGPGQGGYGYTF.

The CDR3 sequence: CAWSNDRDEKLFF. As DNA, the CDR3 is TGTGCCTGGAGTAATGACAGGGATGAAAAACTGTTTTTT. This rearrangement joins TRBV30 to TRBJ1-4; the match to TRBD1 covers 7 bases. The CDR3 consists of 13 residues. Germline V gene sequence: CDR1 GTSNPN, CDR2 SVGIG (reference sequence). The trim removed 2 bases at V and 6 bases at J, leaving 3 bases unmatched.

V and J are TRBV10-3 and TRBJ1-2; 7 positions agree with TRBD1. With 6 bases clipped from V and 2 bases from J, the junction kept 15 bases outside the gene matches. Germline lookup yields CDR1 ENHRY and CDR2 SYGVKD. The CDR3 loop spans 17 amino acids. The CDR3 protein is CAIRELSGTEINYGYTF. The CDR3 DNA reads TGTGCCATCAGAGAGCTCTCCGGGACAGAGATCAACTATGGCTACACCTTC.

This clonotype was seen ten or more times. The V call is TRBV4-3, the J call TRBJ2-7, with D unresolved. V lost 0 bases to trimming and J lost 1 base, with 4 bases between them. This CDR3 is 13 amino acids long. Per the germline V gene, CDR1 is LGHNA and CDR2 is YSLEER. The CDR3, as DNA: TGCGCCAGCAGCCAAGACATATCCTACGAGCAGTACTTC. This translates into CASSQDISYEQYF.

This clonotype turned up a few times. The final CDR3 position lacks the conserved phenylalanine or tryptophan, pointing to a likely read error. The rearrangement uses TRBV2 and TRBJ1-2, with 7 bases that match TRBD1. The germline CDR1 and CDR2 sequences are SNHLY and FYNNEI. Trimming took 10 bases from V and 3 from J; bases not matched to a gene: 11. The CDR3 is made up of 14 amino acids. In DNA, the CDR3 is TGTGCCACACACACGGCAGGGGGGGACTATGGCTACACCCTC. This translates into CATHTAGGDYGYTL.

This chain connects TRBV2 to TRBJ1-2; D uncertain. This CDR3 comprises 14 residues. Trimming cost V 5 bases and J 0 bases, with 10 bases left between them. CDR1 and CDR2 from the germline V gene are SNHLY and FYNNEI. CDR3 in DNA: TGTGCCAGCAGTCTTGAAGGGTCTAACTATGGCTACACCTTC. The encoded protein is CASSLEGSNYGYTF.

There are a few counts of this clonotype. The chain uses TRBV11-1 and TRBJ2-3, with 8 bases that match TRBD2. Unmatched junction bases numbered 3, after V lost 3 bases and J lost 1 base. This CDR3 is 15 amino acids long. The V gene's germline CDR1 is SGHAT and CDR2 FQDESV (reference sequence). The CDR3 region is CASSLAGGGTDTQYF. The CDR3 coding sequence is TGTGCCAGCAGCTTGGCGGGAGGAGGCACAGATACGCAGTATTTT.

This clonotype is a singleton in its sample. A read error is likely, as this CDR3 ends without the conserved phenylalanine or tryptophan. V gene TRBV10-3 combines with J gene TRBJ1-4; D may be TRBD1 (5 bases). The V gene's germline CDR1 is ENHRY and CDR2 SYGVKD. CDR3 length: 13 residues. The CDR3 region has the DNA TGTGCCGCCAGGGCCTCCCTGGGGGAAAAGCTGTTTCTT. Amino acid sequence: CAARASLGEKLFL.

The chain joins TRBV5-4 to TRBJ2-5; no reliable D call. The V end was cut by 4 bases, the J end by 4 bases, with 8 bases between. Germline values: CDR1 SGHNT, CDR2 YYREEE (reference sequence). This CDR3 is 12 amino acids long. The DNA for the CDR3 is TGTGCCAGCAGCCCAAGGCCAGAGACCCAGTACTTC. Translating it yields CASSPRPETQYF.

The genes are TRBV29-1 and TRBJ2-7, with 7 positions matching TRBD1. The J segment lost 3 bases and the V segment lost 8 bases, leaving 13 bases of the junction unmatched. CDR1 is SQVTM, CDR2 ANQGSEA, per germline. The CDR3 loop spans 14 amino acids. The CDR3 here is CSSVDRVLFYEQYF. Here the CDR3 DNA reads TGCAGCAGTGTCGACAGGGTACTTTTCTACGAGCAGTACTTC.

The rearrangement uses TRBV11-3 and TRBJ2-3; 10 bases fit TRBD2. After removal of 5 bases from V and 0 bases from J, the junction contained 2 bases not matched to a gene. This CDR3 comprises 15 residues. The V gene's germline CDR1 is SGHNT and CDR2 YENEEA. CDR3 residues: CASSPGLASTDTQYF. DNA of the CDR3: TGTGCCAGCAGCCCGGGACTAGCGAGCACAGATACGCAGTATTTT.

In this sample, this clonotype turned up many times. The chain is built from TRBV3-1 and TRBJ2-7; maybe TRBD2 (5 bases). Germline CDR1 is LGHDT and CDR2 is YNNKEL (reference sequence). V gave up 4 bases and J gave up 1 base, with 8 bases separating them. The CDR3 length is 13 residues. The CDR3: CASSPLASYEQYF. CDR3 bases: TGTGCCAGCAGCCCCTTAGCGTCCTACGAGCAGTACTTC.

The chain joins TRBV11-2 to TRBJ1-4; tentative D call: TRBD1 (5 bases). CDR1 is SGHAT and CDR2 is FQNNGV in the germline V gene. V was shortened by 0 bases and J by 5 bases, with 13 bases between the two germline ends. The CDR3 loop spans 16 amino acids. In DNA, the CDR3 is TGTGCCAGCAGCTTAGATCCCTTCGGGACGAATGAAAAACTGTTTTTT. Protein: CASSLDPFGTNEKLFF.